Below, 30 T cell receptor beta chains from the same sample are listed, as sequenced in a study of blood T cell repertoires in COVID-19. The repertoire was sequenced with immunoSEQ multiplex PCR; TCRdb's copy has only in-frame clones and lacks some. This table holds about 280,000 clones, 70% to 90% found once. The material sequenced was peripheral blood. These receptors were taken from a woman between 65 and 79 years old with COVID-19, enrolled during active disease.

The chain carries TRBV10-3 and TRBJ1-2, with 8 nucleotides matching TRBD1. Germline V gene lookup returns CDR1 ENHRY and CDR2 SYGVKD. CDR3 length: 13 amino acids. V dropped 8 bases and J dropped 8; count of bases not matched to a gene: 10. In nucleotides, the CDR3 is TGTGCCATCCCAGCCAGGGGGCTGTACGGCTACACCTTC. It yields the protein CAIPARGLYGYTF.

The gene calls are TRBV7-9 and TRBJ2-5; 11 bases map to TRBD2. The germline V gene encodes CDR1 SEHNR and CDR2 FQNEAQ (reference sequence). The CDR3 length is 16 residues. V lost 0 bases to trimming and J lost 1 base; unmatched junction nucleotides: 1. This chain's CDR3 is CASSLAGTSGQETQYF. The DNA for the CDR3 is TGTGCCAGCAGCTTAGCCGGGACTAGCGGCCAAGAGACCCAGTACTTC.

The CDR3 DNA follows: TGCGCCAGCATGGAGACAGGGGAGGGGTACGAGCAGTACTTC. It translates to CASMETGEGYEQYF. The gene calls are TRBV10-2 and TRBJ2-7; possible D gene TRBD1, 8 bases. The V and J ends lost 7 bases and 4 bases respectively, with 17 bases between them. Germline-derived CDR1 and CDR2 are WSHSY and SAAADI. The length of the CDR3 is 14 residues.

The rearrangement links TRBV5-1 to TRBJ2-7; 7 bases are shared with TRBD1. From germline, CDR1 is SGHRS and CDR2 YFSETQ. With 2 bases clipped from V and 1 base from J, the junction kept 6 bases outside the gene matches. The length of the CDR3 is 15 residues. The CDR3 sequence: CASSLQDRPSYEQYF. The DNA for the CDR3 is TGCGCCAGCAGCTTACAGGACAGGCCTTCCTACGAGCAGTACTTC.

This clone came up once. The CDR3 coding sequence is TGTGCCACCGGTTCTAGCGGGGGGGCCGACGGGGAGCTGTTTTTT. Protein sequence: CATGSSGGADGELFF. The V gene is TRBV19, the J gene TRBJ2-2; 12 nucleotides line up with TRBD2. CDR3 length: 15 amino acids. Germline-derived CDR1 and CDR2 are LNHDA and SQIVND (reference sequence). V lost 10 bases, J lost 7 bases, and 10 bases stayed unmatched.

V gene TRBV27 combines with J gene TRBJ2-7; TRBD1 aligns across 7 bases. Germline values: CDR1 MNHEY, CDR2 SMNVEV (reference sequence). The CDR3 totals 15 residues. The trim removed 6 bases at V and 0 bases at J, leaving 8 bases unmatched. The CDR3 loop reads CASRHDRVSSYEQYF. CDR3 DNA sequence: TGTGCCAGCAGGCACGACAGGGTGAGCTCCTACGAGCAGTACTTC.

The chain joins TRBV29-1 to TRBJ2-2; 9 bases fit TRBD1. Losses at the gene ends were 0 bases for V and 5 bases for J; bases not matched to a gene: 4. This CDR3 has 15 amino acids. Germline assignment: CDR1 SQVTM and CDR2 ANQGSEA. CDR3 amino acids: CSVEDTGTGTGELFF. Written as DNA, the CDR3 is TGCAGCGTTGAAGACACCGGGACAGGGACCGGGGAGCTGTTTTTT.

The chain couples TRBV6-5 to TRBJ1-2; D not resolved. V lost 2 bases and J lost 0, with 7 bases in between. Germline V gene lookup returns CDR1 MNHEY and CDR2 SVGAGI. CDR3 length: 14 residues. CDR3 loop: CASSYRVPNYGYTF. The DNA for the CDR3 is TGTGCCAGCAGTTACAGAGTTCCTAACTATGGCTACACCTTC.

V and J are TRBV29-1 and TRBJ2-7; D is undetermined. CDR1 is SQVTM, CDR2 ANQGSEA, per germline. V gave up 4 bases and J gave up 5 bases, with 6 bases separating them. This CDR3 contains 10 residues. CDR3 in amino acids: CSVAQNEQYF. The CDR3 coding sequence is TGCAGCGTTGCCCAGAACGAGCAGTACTTC.

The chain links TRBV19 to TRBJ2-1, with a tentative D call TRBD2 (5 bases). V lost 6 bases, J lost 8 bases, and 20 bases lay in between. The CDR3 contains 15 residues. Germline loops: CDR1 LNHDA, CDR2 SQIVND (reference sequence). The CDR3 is CASSPGSLKRDEQFF. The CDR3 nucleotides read TGTGCCAGTAGCCCGGGCTCTTTGAAGAGGGATGAGCAGTTCTTC. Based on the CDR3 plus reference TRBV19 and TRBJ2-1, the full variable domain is DGGITQSPKYLFRKEGQNVTLSCEQNLNHDAMYWYRQDPGQGLRLIYYSQIVNDFQKGDIAEGYSVSREKKESFPLTVTSAQKNPTAFYLCASSPGSLKRDEQFFGPGTRLTVL.

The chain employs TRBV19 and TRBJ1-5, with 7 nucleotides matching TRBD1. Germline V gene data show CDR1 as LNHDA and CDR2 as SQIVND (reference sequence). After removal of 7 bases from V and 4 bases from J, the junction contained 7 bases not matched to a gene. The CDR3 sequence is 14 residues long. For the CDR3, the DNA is TGTGCCAGTACCAGGGGGGTCATAAATCAGCCCCAGCATTTT. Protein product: CASTRGVINQPQHF.

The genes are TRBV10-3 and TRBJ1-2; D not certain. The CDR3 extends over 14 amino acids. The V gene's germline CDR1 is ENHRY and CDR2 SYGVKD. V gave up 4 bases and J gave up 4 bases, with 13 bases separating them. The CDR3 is CAISGNRLGYGYTF. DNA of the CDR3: TGTGCCATCAGTGGGAACAGATTGGGCTATGGCTACACCTTC.

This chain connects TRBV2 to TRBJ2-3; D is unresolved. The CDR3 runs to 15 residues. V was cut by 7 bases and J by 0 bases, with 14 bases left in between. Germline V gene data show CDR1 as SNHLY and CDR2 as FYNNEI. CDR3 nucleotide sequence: TGTGCCAGCACGCGTAGAAGATCTAGCACAGATACGCAGTATTTT. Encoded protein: CASTRRRSSTDTQYF.

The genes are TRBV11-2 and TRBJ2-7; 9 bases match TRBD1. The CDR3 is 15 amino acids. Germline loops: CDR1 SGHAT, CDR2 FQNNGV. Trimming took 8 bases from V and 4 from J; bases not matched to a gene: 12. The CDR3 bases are TGTGCCAGCGGCAAGAACGGACAGGGGCGATACGAGCAGTACTTC. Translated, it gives CASGKNGQGRYEQYF. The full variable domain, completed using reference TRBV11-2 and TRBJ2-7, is EAGVAQSPRYKIIEKRQSVAFWCNPISGHATLYWYQQILGQGPKLLIQFQNNGVVDDSQLPKDRFSAERLKGVDSTLKIQPAKLEDSAVYLCASGKNGQGRYEQYFGPGTRLTVT.

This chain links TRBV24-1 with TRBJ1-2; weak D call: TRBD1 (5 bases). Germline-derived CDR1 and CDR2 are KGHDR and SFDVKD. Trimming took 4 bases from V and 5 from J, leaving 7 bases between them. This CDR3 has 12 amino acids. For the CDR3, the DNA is TGTGCCACCAGTGACCCAGGGTATGGCTACACCTTC. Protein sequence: CATSDPGYGYTF.

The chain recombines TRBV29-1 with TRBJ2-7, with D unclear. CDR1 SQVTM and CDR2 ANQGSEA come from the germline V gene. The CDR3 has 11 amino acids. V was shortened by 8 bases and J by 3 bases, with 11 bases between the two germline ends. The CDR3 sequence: CSSFRLYEQYF. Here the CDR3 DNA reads TGCAGCTCCTTTCGTCTCTACGAGCAGTACTTC.

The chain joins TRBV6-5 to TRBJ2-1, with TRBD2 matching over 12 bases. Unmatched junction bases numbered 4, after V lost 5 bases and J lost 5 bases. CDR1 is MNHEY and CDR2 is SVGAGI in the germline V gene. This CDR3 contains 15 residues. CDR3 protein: CASSLGLAGNNEQFF. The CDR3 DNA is TGTGCCAGCAGTCTTGGACTAGCGGGGAACAATGAGCAGTTCTTC.

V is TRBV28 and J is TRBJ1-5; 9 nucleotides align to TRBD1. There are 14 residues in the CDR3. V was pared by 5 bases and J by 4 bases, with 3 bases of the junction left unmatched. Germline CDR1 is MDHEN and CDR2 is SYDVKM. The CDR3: CASSLGQGNQPQHF. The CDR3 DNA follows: TGTGCCAGCAGTCTGGGACAGGGAAATCAGCCCCAGCATTTT.

The CDR3 DNA reads as TGTGCCAGCAGCTTAGGTACTTTTCCCCCCCAGCATTTT. Encoded protein: CASSLGTFPPQHF. The J gene is TRBJ1-5, the V gene TRBV11-2; D uncertain. Germline V gene data show CDR1 as SGHAT and CDR2 as FQNNGV. The CDR3 contains 13 residues. Trimming pared 1 base from V and 10 bases from J, leaving 11 bases between.

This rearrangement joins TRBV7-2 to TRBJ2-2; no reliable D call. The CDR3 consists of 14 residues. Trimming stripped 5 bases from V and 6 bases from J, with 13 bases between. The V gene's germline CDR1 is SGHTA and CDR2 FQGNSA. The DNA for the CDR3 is TGTGCCAGCAGCCCAATCAATCGGGCCGGGGAGCTGTTTTTT. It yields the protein CASSPINRAGELFF.

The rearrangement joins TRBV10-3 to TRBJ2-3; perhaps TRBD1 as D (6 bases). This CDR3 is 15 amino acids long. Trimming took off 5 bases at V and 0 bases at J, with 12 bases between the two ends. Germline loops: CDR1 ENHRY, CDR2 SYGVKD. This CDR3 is CAISPDRTSTDTQYF. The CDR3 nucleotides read TGTGCCATCAGTCCGGACAGAACTAGCACAGATACGCAGTATTTT.

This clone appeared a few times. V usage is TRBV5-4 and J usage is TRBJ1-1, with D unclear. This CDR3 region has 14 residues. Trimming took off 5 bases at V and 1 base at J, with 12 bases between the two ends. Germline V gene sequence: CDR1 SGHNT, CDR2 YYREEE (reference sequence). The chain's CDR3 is CASRTDLTNTEAFF. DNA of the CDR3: TGTGCCAGCAGGACTGACCTGACGAACACTGAAGCTTTCTTT.

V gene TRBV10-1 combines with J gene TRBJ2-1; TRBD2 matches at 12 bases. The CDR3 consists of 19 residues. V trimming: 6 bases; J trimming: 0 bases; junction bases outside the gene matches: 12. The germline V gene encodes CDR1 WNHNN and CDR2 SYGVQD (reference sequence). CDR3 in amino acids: CASSARRLAGGFSYNEQFF. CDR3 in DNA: TGCGCCAGCAGCGCCCGGCGGCTAGCGGGGGGGTTCTCCTACAATGAGCAGTTCTTC.

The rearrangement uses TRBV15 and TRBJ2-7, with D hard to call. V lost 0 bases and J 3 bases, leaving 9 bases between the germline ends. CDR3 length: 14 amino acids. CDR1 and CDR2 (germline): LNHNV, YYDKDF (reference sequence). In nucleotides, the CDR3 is TGTGCCACCAGCAGAGATAGAATCGGCTACGAGCAGTACTTC. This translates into CATSRDRIGYEQYF.

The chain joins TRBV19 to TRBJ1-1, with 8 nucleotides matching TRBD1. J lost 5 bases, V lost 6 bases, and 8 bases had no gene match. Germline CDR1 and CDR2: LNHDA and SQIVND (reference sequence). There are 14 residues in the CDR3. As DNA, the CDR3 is TGTGCCAGTAGCGCCCGGACAGGGAAGACTGAAGCTTTCTTT. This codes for CASSARTGKTEAFF.

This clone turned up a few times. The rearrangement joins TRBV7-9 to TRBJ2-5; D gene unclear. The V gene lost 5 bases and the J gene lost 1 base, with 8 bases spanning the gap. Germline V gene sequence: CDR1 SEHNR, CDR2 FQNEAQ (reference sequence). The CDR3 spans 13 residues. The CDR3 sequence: CASSPAAQETQYF. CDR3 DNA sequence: TGTGCCAGCAGCCCCGCGGCCCAAGAGACCCAGTACTTC.

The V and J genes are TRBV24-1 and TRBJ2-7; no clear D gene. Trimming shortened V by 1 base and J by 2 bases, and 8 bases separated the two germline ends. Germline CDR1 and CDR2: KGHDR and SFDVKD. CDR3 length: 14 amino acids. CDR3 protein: CATSDFGRTYEQYF. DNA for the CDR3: TGTGCCACCAGTGATTTTGGCAGAACCTACGAGCAGTACTTC.

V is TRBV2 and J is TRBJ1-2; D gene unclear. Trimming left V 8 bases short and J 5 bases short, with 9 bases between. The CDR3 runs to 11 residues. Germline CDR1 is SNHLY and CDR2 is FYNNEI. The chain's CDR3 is CASVQIYGYTF. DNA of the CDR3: TGTGCCAGCGTGCAGATATATGGCTACACCTTC. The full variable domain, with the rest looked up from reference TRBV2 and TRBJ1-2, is EPEVTQTPSHQVTQMGQEVILRCVPISNHLYFYWYRQILGQKVEFLVSFYNNEISEKSEIFDDQFSVERPDGSNFTLKIRSTKLEDSAMYFCASVQIYGYTFGSGTRLTVV.

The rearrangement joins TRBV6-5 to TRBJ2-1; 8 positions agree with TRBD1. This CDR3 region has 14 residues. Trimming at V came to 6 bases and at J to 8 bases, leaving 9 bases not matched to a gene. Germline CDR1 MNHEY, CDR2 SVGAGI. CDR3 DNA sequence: TGTGCCAGCAGGCGAACACAGACAGGGGATGAGCAGTTCTTC. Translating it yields CASRRTQTGDEQFF.

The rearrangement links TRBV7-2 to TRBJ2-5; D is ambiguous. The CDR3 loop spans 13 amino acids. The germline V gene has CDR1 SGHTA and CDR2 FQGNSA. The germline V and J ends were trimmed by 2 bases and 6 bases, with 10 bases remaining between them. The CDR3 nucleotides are TGTGCCAGCAGCTTACTGTTGGAGAAGACCCAGTACTTC. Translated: CASSLLLEKTQYF.